The entry below describes one TCR beta chain. These data come from a study of blood T cell repertoires in COVID-19. Looked up from germline, CDR1 is SGHVS and CDR2 is FQNEAQ. The germline V and J ends were trimmed by 3 bases and 1 base, with 16 bases remaining between them. This CDR3 spans 17 amino acids. Enrolled during active infection, Seattle patients were then followed longitudinally. Sequencing used immunoSEQ multiplex PCR; TCRdb keeps in-frame clones, though not all of them. The sample has 360,000 or so clones, about 92% seen once. Sequenced: peripheral blood. The J gene is TRBJ1-5, the V gene TRBV7-8, with D maybe TRBD1 (5 bases). The TCR comes from an older woman with COVID-19, enrolled during active disease. The CDR3 loop is CASSFGVPGGSNQPQHF. Written as DNA, the CDR3 is TGTGCCAGCAGCTTCGGGGTCCCCGGGGGAAGCAATCAGCCCCAGCATTTT.